The present entry profiles one T cell receptor beta chain with its context. The antigen is undetermined. Researchers amplified the TCR beta CDR3 regions from RNA transcripts. HTBI primers were used for first-round RT-PCR of the TCR CDR3. A single record per CDR3 protein comes from TCRdb applying MiXCR to the multiplex PCR reads. The repertoire consists of almost 600,000 distinct CDR3 sequences, with around 42% occurring once and the leading ten covering roughly 7.7%. This sample stems from a study of T cells in Graves' hyperthyroidism and ophthalmopathy. The V end lost 8 bases, the J end lost 5 bases, and 16 bases lay between the germline ends. The CDR3 loop spans 14 amino acids. The germline gives CDR1 SNHLY, CDR2 FYNNEI. Broader study findings: Most clonotypes that expanded in the thyroid above 0.001 also showed up in blood.

Hyperthyroidism had been newly diagnosed in patients aged 18 to 65, and its duration was under 2 months. Pregnant or lactating patients were excluded, as were those with uncontrolled infection or other autoimmune disease. The sample comprised peripheral blood or thyroid tissue (not recorded which). The clonotype comes from a woman in her late teens or twenties with Graves' hyperthyroidism. The chain combines TRBV2 with TRBJ1-3, with D possibly TRBD1 on 5 matching bases. CDR3 sequence: CASPTDRLRNTIYF. In nucleotides, the CDR3 is TGTGCCAGCCCCACCGACAGATTAAGAAACACCATATATTTT.